This entry lists 32 T cell receptor beta chains sequenced from one sample in a study of blood T cell repertoires in COVID-19. Sequencing used immunoSEQ multiplex PCR; TCRdb keeps in-frame clones, though not all of them. The table has about 480,000 clones, 80% to 90% seen once; the top ten hold around 4.4%. Sequenced material: peripheral blood. These receptors all stem from a woman in her twenties or thirties with acute or convalescent COVID-19.

The chain is built from TRBV6-5 and TRBJ2-7, with D uncertain. Germline V gene lookup returns CDR1 MNHEY and CDR2 SVGAGI. Trimming pared 8 bases from V and 6 bases from J, leaving 11 bases between. The CDR3 contains 11 residues. The CDR3 loop is CASRKTGEQYF. In nucleotides, the CDR3 is TGTGCCAGCCGAAAGACGGGCGAGCAGTACTTC.

This chain connects TRBV3-1 (or the pseudogene TRBV3-2) to TRBJ2-1; no reliable D call. The CDR3 runs 15 residues. The V end was cut by 1 base, the J end by 0 bases, with 7 bases between. Looked up from germline, CDR1 is LGHDT and CDR2 is YNNKEL (reference sequence). CDR3 residues: CASSQGPLSYNEQFF. The CDR3 nucleotides are TGTGCCAGCAGCCAAGGTCCCCTCTCCTACAATGAGCAGTTCTTC.

The rearrangement links TRBV28 to TRBJ1-5, with 8 bases identical to TRBD1. Germline values: CDR1 MDHEN, CDR2 SYDVKM. V lost 3 bases to trimming and J lost 7 bases; unmatched junction nucleotides: 5. CDR3 length: 14 residues. Here the CDR3 DNA reads TGTGCCAGCAGTTTCTGGACAGGGCAACAGCCCCAGCATTTT. Translation: CASSFWTGQQPQHF. Using reference TRBV28 and TRBJ1-5 for the parts outside the CDR3, the full variable domain is DVKVTQSSRYLVKRTGEKVFLECVQDMDHENMFWYRQDPGLGLRLIYFSYDVKMKEKGDIPEGYSVSREKKERFSLILESASTNQTSMYLCASSFWTGQQPQHFGDGTRLSIL.

The rearrangement links TRBV7-2 to TRBJ1-1; 7 nucleotides match TRBD1. The V gene end was trimmed by 6 bases and the J gene end by 1 base; junction bases not matched to a gene: 8. This CDR3 has 15 amino acids. Germline V CDR1 and CDR2: SGHTA, FQGNSA. CDR3 amino acids: CASSSSGTENTEAFF. Written as DNA, the CDR3 is TGTGCCAGCAGTTCCTCCGGGACAGAGAACACTGAAGCTTTCTTT.

The chain is built from TRBV29-1 and TRBJ1-2; TRBD1 aligns across 8 bases. Germline lookup yields CDR1 SQVTM and CDR2 ANQGSEA. The CDR3 contains 13 residues. Trimming removed 4 bases from V and 3 bases from J; junction bases left unmatched: 4. The CDR3 DNA is TGCAGCGTTGGGGACAGGTCCCACTATGGCTACACCTTC. Its protein is CSVGDRSHYGYTF.

The V and J genes are TRBV11-1 and TRBJ2-7, with TRBD1 matching over 7 bases. V shed 5 bases, J shed 5 bases, and the junction held 9 bases outside the gene matches. The CDR3 has 14 residues. Germline assignment: CDR1 SGHAT and CDR2 FQDESV (reference sequence). The CDR3 is CASSEFTGEHEQYF. CDR3 DNA: TGTGCCAGCAGCGAATTTACAGGGGAACACGAGCAGTACTTC. Full variable domain (remainder filled in from reference TRBV11-1 and TRBJ2-7): EAEVAQSPRYKITEKSQAVAFWCDPISGHATLYWYRQILGQGPELLVQFQDESVVDDSQLPKDRFSAERLKGVDSTLKIQPAELGDSAMYLCASSEFTGEHEQYFGPGTRLTVT.

CDR3 in amino acids: CASSLDSQETQYF. CDR3 in DNA: TGTGCCAGCAGCTTAGACAGTCAAGAGACCCAGTACTTC. The chain is built from TRBV7-3 and TRBJ2-5; TRBD1 might be the D (5 bases). Trimming stripped 2 bases from V and 2 bases from J, with 6 bases between. Germline assignment: CDR1 SGHTA and CDR2 FQGTGA. This CDR3 contains 13 residues.

This clone was detected only once. The gene calls are TRBV28 and TRBJ1-2; the D is unclear. Germline V gives CDR1 MDHEN, CDR2 SYDVKM. V was trimmed by 4 bases and J by 1 base, leaving 10 bases between them. CDR3 length: 14 residues. CDR3 coding DNA: TGTGCCAGCAGTTACGCGGCAGTTAACTATGGCTACACCTTC. It yields the protein CASSYAAVNYGYTF.

This clone was recorded a few times. CDR3 amino acids: CASSDVRGANFADTQYF. The CDR3 region has the DNA TGCGCCAGCAGTGATGTCAGGGGGGCGAATTTTGCAGATACGCAGTATTTT. The rearrangement uses TRBV10-1 and TRBJ2-3; a weak D match, TRBD1 (7 bases). This CDR3 is 17 amino acids long. Trimming took 3 bases from V and 4 from J, leaving 20 bases between them. The V gene's germline CDR1 is WNHNN and CDR2 SYGVQD (reference sequence).

The V and J genes are TRBV7-2 and TRBJ2-5; D is unresolved. Trimming stripped 6 bases from V and 7 bases from J, with 15 bases between. The CDR3 contains 13 residues. Germline lookup yields CDR1 SGHTA and CDR2 FQGNSA. Here the CDR3 reads CASSSTNTGTQYF. CDR3 DNA sequence: TGTGCCAGCAGTTCAACAAATACGGGGACCCAGTACTTC.

The rearrangement links TRBV19 to TRBJ2-5; no reliable D call. The CDR3 runs to 13 residues. The V end lost 6 bases, the J end lost 0 bases, and 8 bases lay between the germline ends. Germline lookup yields CDR1 LNHDA and CDR2 SQIVND (reference sequence). DNA of the CDR3: TGTGCCAGTAGGCCACAGTACCAAGAGACCCAGTACTTC. Protein sequence: CASRPQYQETQYF.

The rearrangement links TRBV20-1 to TRBJ2-1; no clear D. The CDR3 spans 10 residues. V lost 5 bases to trimming and J lost 5 bases, with 4 bases between them. CDR1 and CDR2 from the germline V gene are DFQATT and SNEGSKA (reference sequence). As DNA, the CDR3 is TGCAGTGCTGAGGACAATGAGCAGTTCTTC. This gives the protein CSAEDNEQFF.

The chain has TRBV2 and TRBJ2-3; TRBD2 matches at 11 bases. This CDR3 is built from 16 residues. V lost 1 base and J lost 2; bases outside the gene matches: 2. Germline V gene data show CDR1 as SNHLY and CDR2 as FYNNEI. The CDR3 DNA is TGTGCCAGCAGTGAAGTAGCGGGGGGGATCACAGATACGCAGTATTTT. Its protein is CASSEVAGGITDTQYF.

The chain carries TRBV5-4 and TRBJ1-2, with TRBD1 matching 8 bases. The trim removed 1 base at V and 4 bases at J, leaving 6 bases unmatched. The CDR3 spans 15 residues. Germline V gene lookup returns CDR1 SGHNT and CDR2 YYREEE (reference sequence). The CDR3 region is CASSLSAGGLYGYTF. CDR3 DNA sequence: TGTGCCAGCAGCTTGTCTGCAGGGGGCCTCTATGGCTACACCTTC.

This clone was detected a few times. The chain joins TRBV5-1 to TRBJ1-1; a possible D gene is TRBD1 (6 bases). This CDR3 region has 14 residues. Trimming took 5 bases from V and 7 from J, leaving 18 bases between them. Per the germline V gene, CDR1 is SGHRS and CDR2 is YFSETQ. CDR3 DNA: TGCGCCAGCAGTCCCAGGGGCGCATACGTTGAAGCTTTCTTT. This sequence encodes CASSPRGAYVEAFF.

V and J are TRBV12-3 or TRBV12-4 and TRBJ2-1, with D possibly TRBD2 on 6 matching bases. Trimming cost V 6 bases and J 14 bases, with 17 bases left between them. This CDR3 spans 12 amino acids. In DNA, the CDR3 is TGTGCCAGCAGGAGGGGACTGCTCGGCGAGTTCTTC. It is translated as CASRRGLLGEFF.

V is TRBV7-2 and J is TRBJ2-1; 9 positions match TRBD1. This CDR3 is 15 amino acids long. V gave up 1 base and J gave up 15 bases; unmatched junction bases: 13. Per the germline V gene, CDR1 is SGHTA and CDR2 is FQGNSA. The CDR3 region has the DNA TGTGCCAGCAGCTTAGGAGGGACAGGGAAAGAGGGATGGTTCTTC. This gives the protein CASSLGGTGKEGWFF.

V and J are TRBV11-2 and TRBJ2-7, with TRBD1 identical over 7 bases. With V trimmed by 1 base and J by 3 bases, 6 bases remained unmatched. The CDR3 covers 15 residues. CDR1 and CDR2 from the germline V gene are SGHAT and FQNNGV. The CDR3 bases are TGTGCCAGCAGCTTAGCCGGGACAGAGCTCTACGAGCAGTACTTC. This codes for CASSLAGTELYEQYF. Using reference TRBV11-2 and TRBJ2-7 for the parts outside the CDR3, the full variable domain is EAGVAQSPRYKIIEKRQSVAFWCNPISGHATLYWYQQILGQGPKLLIQFQNNGVVDDSQLPKDRFSAERLKGVDSTLKIQPAKLEDSAVYLCASSLAGTELYEQYFGPGTRLTVT.

V gene TRBV12-5 combines with J gene TRBJ2-7, with a tentative D call TRBD2 (5 bases). Germline values: CDR1 LGHNT, CDR2 FRNRAP. The CDR3 sequence is 14 residues long. V shed 5 bases and J shed 2 bases, with 13 bases lying between them. CDR3 sequence (DNA): TGTGCTAGTGGTCCCCCCCGGGAAACCTACGAGCAGTACTTC. This encodes CASGPPRETYEQYF.

This chain uses TRBV2 with TRBJ2-3; D possibly corresponds to TRBD1 (6 bases). The CDR3 length is 13 residues. Germline CDR1 is SNHLY and CDR2 is FYNNEI. With 8 bases removed from V and 2 bases from J, the gap between germline ends came to 11 bases. The CDR3 reads CASSRQDTDTQYF. The DNA for the CDR3 is TGTGCCAGCTCAAGACAGGACACAGATACGCAGTATTTT.

This chain uses TRBV11-2 with TRBJ2-5; weak D call: TRBD1 (6 bases). The CDR3 length is 14 residues. Germline V lookup: CDR1 SGHAT, CDR2 FQNNGV. V lost 7 bases and J 5 bases, leaving 17 bases between the germline ends. CDR3: CASIGRAGDETQYF. The CDR3 nucleotides are TGTGCCAGCATTGGACGGGCAGGGGACGAGACCCAGTACTTC.

The CDR3 bases are TGCGCCAGCAGCTCACAGGGGGCGCAAGAGACCCAGTACTTC. It encodes CASSSQGAQETQYF. This chain connects TRBV5-1 to TRBJ2-5; 9 bases are a match to TRBD1. Germline V gives CDR1 SGHRS, CDR2 YFSETQ. J was trimmed by 2 bases and V by 3 bases; bases with no gene match: 2. CDR3 length equals 14 residues.

This chain links TRBV5-1 with TRBJ2-2, with a tentative D call TRBD1 (6 bases). V was trimmed by 2 bases and J by 5 bases, leaving 16 bases between them. The CDR3 runs to 16 residues. Looked up from germline, CDR1 is SGHRS and CDR2 is YFSETQ. The CDR3 nucleotides are TGCGCCAGCAGCTTCATCCAGGGGCAGGATACCGGGGAGCTGTTTTTT. It yields the protein CASSFIQGQDTGELFF.

The chain is built from TRBV5-1 and TRBJ1-2; D not resolved. This CDR3 is 14 amino acids long. V was cut by 1 base and J by 1 base, with 8 bases left in between. Germline V lookup: CDR1 SGHRS, CDR2 YFSETQ. CDR3 region: CASSLTYSNYGYTF. The CDR3, as DNA: TGCGCCAGCAGCTTGACCTACAGTAACTATGGCTACACCTTC.

This clone was seen only once. The chain joins TRBV6-5 to TRBJ2-5; maybe TRBD2 (5 bases). Germline assignment: CDR1 MNHEY and CDR2 SVGAGI. There are 14 residues in the CDR3. Trimming took off 7 bases at V and 1 base at J, with 13 bases between the two ends. In nucleotides, the CDR3 is TGTGCCAGCACCCCCGGGGTGACCCAAGAGACCCAGTACTTC. Translating gives CASTPGVTQETQYF.

The chain has TRBV3-1 (or the pseudogene TRBV3-2) and TRBJ2-7; weak D call: TRBD1 (6 bases). This CDR3 region has 16 residues. V lost 4 bases, J lost 3 bases, and 19 bases lay in between. Germline V CDR1 and CDR2: LGHDT, YNNKEL (reference sequence). As DNA, the CDR3 is TGTGCCAGCAGCCTGCTCCGGGACAATCTTCACTACGAGCAGTACTTC. Protein: CASSLLRDNLHYEQYF.

The chain has TRBV27 and TRBJ2-2, with 8 bases identical to TRBD1. The CDR3 runs 15 residues. V lost 3 bases and J lost 6; bases outside the gene matches: 6. Germline CDR1 MNHEY, CDR2 SMNVEV (reference sequence). CDR3 nucleotides: TGTGCCAGCAGTTTGAGGACAGGGTGGCCCGGGGAGCTGTTTTTT. Amino acid sequence: CASSLRTGWPGELFF.

The rearrangement links TRBV19 to TRBJ1-1; 11 bases fit TRBD1. The CDR3 sequence is 16 residues long. Germline CDR1 LNHDA, CDR2 SQIVND (reference sequence). With 4 bases clipped from V and 4 bases from J, the junction kept 8 bases outside the gene matches. CDR3 nucleotides: TGTGCCAGTAGTAGGGGTTCGGGACAGGGGGTCACTGAAGCTTTCTTT. Translation: CASSRGSGQGVTEAFF.

Here the CDR3 DNA reads TGCGCCAGCAGTGATGGTGCGGTGCAGTACTTC. The encoded protein is CASSDGAVQYF. The rearrangement joins TRBV10-1 to TRBJ2-7, with D unresolved. Germline V gene data show CDR1 as WNHNN and CDR2 as SYGVQD (reference sequence). Trimming took 3 bases from V and 9 from J, leaving 9 bases between them. This CDR3 is built from 11 residues.

V and J are TRBV12-3 or TRBV12-4 and TRBJ1-1; 9 nucleotides match TRBD1. This CDR3 is built from 13 residues. V lost 6 bases and J lost 5; bases outside the gene matches: 4. CDR3 sequence: CASRGQGRTEAFF. The CDR3 DNA is TGTGCCAGCAGGGGACAGGGCCGGACTGAAGCTTTCTTT.

The rearrangement uses TRBV24-1 and TRBJ1-5, with D possibly TRBD1 on 5 matching bases. Per germline, CDR1 KGHDR and CDR2 SFDVKD. The ends were cut back, 4 bases at V and 6 bases at J, with 12 bases in the middle. The CDR3 extends over 14 amino acids. This CDR3 is CATSDPQGIQPQHF. CDR3 DNA sequence: TGTGCCACCAGTGACCCTCAGGGAATTCAGCCCCAGCATTTT.

The V call is TRBV21-1, the J call TRBJ2-3; the table assigns TRBD1, which was not confirmed against the DNA. TRBV21-1 is an annotated pseudogene. There are 16 residues in the CDR3. The CDR3 nucleotides are TGTGCCAGACGCCCGGAGACAGGGGGTATTATAGATACGCAGTATTTT. Encoded protein: CARRPETGGIIDTQYF.